This T cell receptor (beta chain) is drawn from a study of early T cells in non-severe SARS-CoV-2 infection. Whole-study context: Sequencing input comprised bulk RNA from unsorted whole blood; chain pairing was not available.

TCRdb reanalysed the 5' RACE reads using MiXCR and keeps one entry per CDR3 protein. This sample has 55,000 to 75,000 distinct CDR3 sequences, with 10% to 15% found just once. This clonotype has a count of ten or more. Sequencing was carried out using whole blood. The TCR was taken from an adult who was a healthcare worker with PCR-confirmed SARS-CoV-2 infection or an uninfected control (not recorded which).

The CDR3 DNA follows: TGTGCCATCAGTGAGGCAGGGCCAGATACGCAGTATTTT. This gives the protein CAISEAGPDTQYF. The chain couples TRBV10-3 to TRBJ2-3, with TRBD1 as a possible D gene (5 bases). With 2 bases removed from V and 4 bases from J, the gap between germline ends came to 7 bases. This CDR3 contains 13 residues. Germline CDR1 and CDR2: ENHRY and SYGVKD.